This T cell receptor (beta chain) was retrieved from a study of blood T cells in healthy people across ages. Study details: Template switching caught about one barcoded beta molecule for each two T cells.

Notes on this clonotype: The target antigen is unknown.

General observations from the study: Not knowing donor CMV status may have confounded expanded clonotype changes.

Combining a sample-barcoded 5' primer with a J-beta primer mix, a second PCR ran for roughly 6 to 11 cycles. MiXCR was run by TCRdb on the 5' RACE reads, yielding one entry per CDR3 protein. The sample has around 1,000,000 distinct CDR3 sequences, under 30% seen once. Germline CDR1 and CDR2: DFQATT and SNEGSKA (reference sequence). The length of the CDR3 is 15 residues. Germline trimming cut 1 base from V and 4 bases from J; bases unmatched to any gene: 8. Separately, the same data were catalogued under a study of T cells of mothers and their children.

The TCR was taken from a girl aged 2 to 9 in good health. Sequencing was done on a sample of blood. The rearrangement links TRBV20-1 to TRBJ2-5; 8 positions match TRBD1. The CDR3 DNA follows: TGCAGTGCTAGAGCTGAGACAGGGGTTGGAGAGACCCAGTACTTC. Translation: CSARAETGVGETQYF.